The sequence of this TCR beta chain was determined in a study of shared T cell receptors in the human thymus. The CDR3 is made up of 13 amino acids. V lost 7 bases to trimming and J lost 1 base; unmatched junction nucleotides: 6. Germline values: CDR1 GTSNPN, CDR2 SVGIG (reference sequence). Using immunoSEQ multiplex PCR, the repertoire was profiled, and TCRdb retains in-frame clones only, with some absent. The sample includes hundreds of thousands of clones, more than 75% seen only once; the top ten take about 0.013%. These data also featured in a second study, about human thymus T cells.

The sequenced sample consisted of thymocytes. The chain combines TRBV30 with TRBJ2-7, with 8 bases aligning to TRBD2. The source of this sequence is a boy younger than two with a congenital heart defect. The CDR3 bases are TGTGCCTCGACTAGCGAGATTTCCTACGAGCAGTACTTC. Translated: CASTSEISYEQYF.